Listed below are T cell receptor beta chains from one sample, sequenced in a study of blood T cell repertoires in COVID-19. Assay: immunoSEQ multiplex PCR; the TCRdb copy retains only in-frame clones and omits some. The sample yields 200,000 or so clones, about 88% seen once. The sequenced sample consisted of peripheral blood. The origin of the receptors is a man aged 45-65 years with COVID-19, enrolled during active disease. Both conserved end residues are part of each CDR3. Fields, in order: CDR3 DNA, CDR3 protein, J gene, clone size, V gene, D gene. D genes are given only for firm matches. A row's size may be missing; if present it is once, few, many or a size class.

CDR3nt: TGTGCCAGCAGCCCAGGGACTTCGCACCACTCCTACAATGAGCAGTTCTTC; CDR3aa: CASSPGTSHHSYNEQFF; j_gene: TRBJ2-1; abundance: -; v_gene: TRBV7-9; d_gene: -
CDR3nt: TGCGCCAGCAGCCCGACGGGACAGGAATACAATGAGCAGTTCTTC; CDR3aa: CASSPTGQEYNEQFF; j_gene: TRBJ2-1; abundance: -; v_gene: TRBV5-1; d_gene: TRBD1
CDR3nt: TGTGCCAGCAGCCGTCGGTCGACTGGGCAGCCCCAGCATTTT; CDR3aa: CASSRRSTGQPQHF; j_gene: TRBJ1-5; abundance: -; v_gene: TRBV5-6; d_gene: -
CDR3nt: TGTGCCAGCAGTTACGGGGGGGAGCAGTACTTC; CDR3aa: CASSYGGEQYF; j_gene: TRBJ2-7; abundance: -; v_gene: TRBV6-5; d_gene: -
CDR3nt: TGTGCCAGCAGCCCTACAGGGGTAGGGGAGACCCAGTACTTC; CDR3aa: CASSPTGVGETQYF; j_gene: TRBJ2-5; abundance: -; v_gene: TRBV3-1/TRBV3-2; d_gene: TRBD1
CDR3nt: TGTGCCAGCAGCAAAATTTTGGGACTAAACTCCTACGAGCAGTACTTC; CDR3aa: CASSKILGLNSYEQYF; j_gene: TRBJ2-7; abundance: -; v_gene: TRBV21-1; d_gene: -
CDR3nt: TGTGCCAGCAGCATACAGGGGGCCCGAGAGACCCAGTACTTC; CDR3aa: CASSIQGARETQYF; j_gene: TRBJ2-5; abundance: -; v_gene: TRBV6-5; d_gene: TRBD1
CDR3nt: TGCAGCGCACCCTGGGGACTCGGCAAGCAGTATTTT; CDR3aa: CSAPWGLGKQYF; j_gene: TRBJ2-3; abundance: -; v_gene: TRBV29-1; d_gene: -
CDR3nt: TGCGCCAGCAGCTTGGTTCCGCGGGAGGATCGATACGAGCAGTACTTC; CDR3aa: CASSLVPREDRYEQYF; j_gene: TRBJ2-7; abundance: -; v_gene: TRBV5-1; d_gene: TRBD2
CDR3nt: TGTGCCAGCAGGATGACATTTGTACGAGAAAAACTGTTTTTT; CDR3aa: CASRMTFVREKLFF; j_gene: TRBJ1-4; abundance: many; v_gene: TRBV2; d_gene: -
CDR3nt: TGCGCCAGCAGCTTCGGACAGGGCGACGAAAAACTGTTTTTT; CDR3aa: CASSFGQGDEKLFF; j_gene: TRBJ1-4; abundance: -; v_gene: TRBV5-1; d_gene: TRBD1
CDR3nt: TGTGCCAGCACCCGGACAGGGGAACGCGAAAAACTGTTTTTT; CDR3aa: CASTRTGEREKLFF; j_gene: TRBJ1-4; abundance: -; v_gene: TRBV6-5; d_gene: TRBD1
CDR3nt: TGTGCCAGCAGCCCCCGACAGAGAAGGAACTATGGCTACACCTTC; CDR3aa: CASSPRQRRNYGYTF; j_gene: TRBJ1-2; abundance: -; v_gene: TRBV11-2; d_gene: -
CDR3nt: TGTGCCAGCAGCCTTTCGTGGGCAGGGGGTAATGAAAAACTGTTTTTT; CDR3aa: CASSLSWAGGNEKLFF; j_gene: TRBJ1-4; abundance: -; v_gene: TRBV3-1/TRBV3-2; d_gene: TRBD1
CDR3nt: TGTGCCAGCAGCTTAGAGGGACTAGCTGTTAATGAGCAGTTCTTC; CDR3aa: CASSLEGLAVNEQFF; j_gene: TRBJ2-1; abundance: -; v_gene: TRBV7-9; d_gene: TRBD2
CDR3nt: TGTGCCACCCCCTCTAGCGGGCGGAACACCGGGGAGCTGTTTTTT; CDR3aa: CATPSSGRNTGELFF; j_gene: TRBJ2-2; abundance: -; v_gene: TRBV24-1; d_gene: TRBD2
CDR3nt: TGTGCCATCAGCCGGGACAGAAACATGAACACTGAAGCTTTCTTT; CDR3aa: CAISRDRNMNTEAFF; j_gene: TRBJ1-1; abundance: -; v_gene: TRBV10-3; d_gene: TRBD1
CDR3nt: TGTGCCAGCAGTTCGGAGATTCCCTACGAGCAGTACTTC; CDR3aa: CASSSEIPYEQYF; j_gene: TRBJ2-7; abundance: -; v_gene: TRBV6-6; d_gene: -
CDR3nt: TGTGCCAGCAGCTTAGGCCATCGGCGGTTCCAGATCGGGGAGCTGTTTTTT; CDR3aa: CASSLGHRRFQIGELFF; j_gene: TRBJ2-2; abundance: -; v_gene: TRBV13; d_gene: -
CDR3nt: TGTGCCAGCAGTAAACAGGCCTTGAATGAAAAACTGTTTTTT; CDR3aa: CASSKQALNEKLFF; j_gene: TRBJ1-4; abundance: once; v_gene: TRBV6-5; d_gene: -
CDR3nt: TGTGCCATCAGTGGTCAGGGCTATAACGAGCAGTTCTTC; CDR3aa: CAISGQGYNEQFF; j_gene: TRBJ2-1; abundance: -; v_gene: TRBV10-3; d_gene: -
CDR3nt: TGTGCCAGCAGGTCGCCGGGGGGCTTGGGAGGCTACACCTTC; CDR3aa: CASRSPGGLGGYTF; j_gene: TRBJ1-2; abundance: -; v_gene: TRBV28; d_gene: -
CDR3nt: TGTGCCAGCAGCACCCGGACAGGGGGCTTTACCGGGGAGCTGTTTTTT; CDR3aa: CASSTRTGGFTGELFF; j_gene: TRBJ2-2; abundance: -; v_gene: TRBV5-5; d_gene: TRBD1
CDR3nt: TGTGCCAGCAGCCCACAGGGGGGGTTCACTGAAGCTTTCTTT; CDR3aa: CASSPQGGFTEAFF; j_gene: TRBJ1-1; abundance: -; v_gene: TRBV11-2; d_gene: TRBD1
CDR3nt: TGTGCCAGCAGTTTACCACAGGGGGCCTACAATGAGCAGTTCTTC; CDR3aa: CASSLPQGAYNEQFF; j_gene: TRBJ2-1; abundance: once; v_gene: TRBV28; d_gene: TRBD1
CDR3nt: TGTGCCAGCGCATTTGGTAGGGACACCCAACCTTACGAGCAGTACTTC; CDR3aa: CASAFGRDTQPYEQYF; j_gene: TRBJ2-7; abundance: -; v_gene: TRBV27; d_gene: -
CDR3nt: TGTGCCAGCAGTGTGGGACTAGCGGCGTACGAGCAGTACTTC; CDR3aa: CASSVGLAAYEQYF; j_gene: TRBJ2-7; abundance: -; v_gene: TRBV6-2/TRBV6-3; d_gene: TRBD2
CDR3nt: TGTGCCAGCTCACCACGGAGGGACAGTTCCTCCTACGAGCAGTACTTC; CDR3aa: CASSPRRDSSSYEQYF; j_gene: TRBJ2-7; abundance: -; v_gene: TRBV18; d_gene: -
CDR3nt: TGTGCCAGCAGCATAGGGACTAGCTGGGAGCTGTTTTTT; CDR3aa: CASSIGTSWELFF; j_gene: TRBJ2-2; abundance: -; v_gene: TRBV7-2; d_gene: TRBD2
CDR3nt: TGTGCCAGCAATCTCGGGAGGGGAAACAATGAGCAGTTCTTC; CDR3aa: CASNLGRGNNEQFF; j_gene: TRBJ2-1; abundance: once; v_gene: TRBV2; d_gene: TRBD2
CDR3nt: TGCGCCAGCAGCACGGGACTCTCGAGCTCTGGAAACACCATATATTTT; CDR3aa: CASSTGLSSSGNTIYF; j_gene: TRBJ1-3; abundance: -; v_gene: TRBV5-1; d_gene: -
CDR3nt: TGCGCCAGCAGCTTGGACACAAGGGGGACTGAAGCTTTCTTT; CDR3aa: CASSLDTRGTEAFF; j_gene: TRBJ1-1; abundance: -; v_gene: TRBV5-1; d_gene: -
CDR3nt: TGCGCCAGCAGTGAGCGCCGCAGGGAAGGTACAAACATTCAGTACTTC; CDR3aa: CASSERRREGTNIQYF; j_gene: TRBJ2-4; abundance: -; v_gene: TRBV10-2; d_gene: -
CDR3nt: TGTGCCAGCAGCTTATTACGCTCCCAGGAAGCTTTCTTT; CDR3aa: CASSLLRSQEAFF; j_gene: TRBJ1-1; abundance: -; v_gene: TRBV7-9; d_gene: -
CDR3nt: TGTGCCAGCAGTTTAATTCCCAGGATGAAAGCTTTCTTT; CDR3aa: CASSLIPRMKAFF; j_gene: TRBJ1-1; abundance: -; v_gene: TRBV12-3/TRBV12-4; d_gene: -
CDR3nt: TGTGCCAGCAGTTACGTTGGCCGCTATGGCTACACCTTC; CDR3aa: CASSYVGRYGYTF; j_gene: TRBJ1-2; abundance: -; v_gene: TRBV6-5; d_gene: -
CDR3nt: TGTGCCTGGAGTGTACTAAACACCATATATTTT; CDR3aa: CAWSVLNTIYF; j_gene: TRBJ1-3; abundance: -; v_gene: TRBV30; d_gene: -
CDR3nt: TGTGCCATCAGCCGGACAGAAAATCAGCCCCAGCATTTT; CDR3aa: CAISRTENQPQHF; j_gene: TRBJ1-5; abundance: -; v_gene: TRBV10-3; d_gene: -
CDR3nt: TGCGCCAGCAGCACGGGAGCGGGGCCCCAAGAGACCCAGTACTTC; CDR3aa: CASSTGAGPQETQYF; j_gene: TRBJ2-5; abundance: few; v_gene: TRBV5-1; d_gene: TRBD2
CDR3nt: TGTGCCAGCAGTCCGGGATCCACTAATGAAAAACTGTTTTTT; CDR3aa: CASSPGSTNEKLFF; j_gene: TRBJ1-4; abundance: -; v_gene: TRBV28; d_gene: -
CDR3nt: TGTGCCAGCAGTTTTAAGCCGGGACTAGCGGGAGCCAAAAACATTCAGTACTTC; CDR3aa: CASSFKPGLAGAKNIQYF; j_gene: TRBJ2-4; abundance: -; v_gene: TRBV28; d_gene: TRBD2
CDR3nt: TGTGCCACCAGCAGAGCAGGAGGGGAGTCACCCCTCCACTTT; CDR3aa: CATSRAGGESPLHF; j_gene: TRBJ1-6; abundance: -; v_gene: TRBV15; d_gene: -
CDR3nt: TGTGCCAGCAGCCTAGGACAGGGCTATCAGCCCCAGCATTTT; CDR3aa: CASSLGQGYQPQHF; j_gene: TRBJ1-5; abundance: -; v_gene: TRBV5-6; d_gene: TRBD1
CDR3nt: TGTGCCAGCAGTGTGGGATGGGAGCCGGGACAGGGACTCGGTGGCTACACCTTC; CDR3aa: CASSVGWEPGQGLGGYTF; j_gene: TRBJ1-2; abundance: -; v_gene: TRBV2; d_gene: TRBD1
CDR3nt: TGTGCCAGCCGCATGGACAGGGCCTATGGCTACACCTTC; CDR3aa: CASRMDRAYGYTF; j_gene: TRBJ1-2; abundance: -; v_gene: TRBV27; d_gene: TRBD1
CDR3nt: TGCAGCGTGGCGGACAGGGAAAATGGCTACACCTTC; CDR3aa: CSVADRENGYTF; j_gene: TRBJ1-2; abundance: -; v_gene: TRBV29-1; d_gene: TRBD1
CDR3nt: TGTGCCAGTAGTCTCCTCGCAGGGGGAGTGGGTACAGATACGCAGTATTTT; CDR3aa: CASSLLAGGVGTDTQYF; j_gene: TRBJ2-3; abundance: -; v_gene: TRBV19; d_gene: TRBD1
CDR3nt: TGTGCCAGCAGTTTATACGGCGCGGACTATGGCTACACCTTC; CDR3aa: CASSLYGADYGYTF; j_gene: TRBJ1-2; abundance: -; v_gene: TRBV28; d_gene: -
CDR3nt: TGCAGCGTTGGGAGGGCGGGGGGCTCTGAAGCTTTCTTT; CDR3aa: CSVGRAGGSEAFF; j_gene: TRBJ1-1; abundance: -; v_gene: TRBV29-1; d_gene: -
CDR3nt: TGTGCCAGCAGTTCGCCAGGGGGTCCCCGACAAGGTACGCAGTATTTT; CDR3aa: CASSSPGGPRQGTQYF; j_gene: TRBJ2-3; abundance: -; v_gene: TRBV28; d_gene: TRBD1
CDR3nt: TGTGCCAGCAGTGAAGTGCAGGCGTCCACCGGGGAGCTGTTTTTT; CDR3aa: CASSEVQASTGELFF; j_gene: TRBJ2-2; abundance: few; v_gene: TRBV2; d_gene: -
CDR3nt: TGTGCCAGCAGCCAAGGGGGACAGATCTCTGGAAACACCATATATTTT; CDR3aa: CASSQGGQISGNTIYF; j_gene: TRBJ1-3; abundance: -; v_gene: TRBV4-2; d_gene: TRBD1
CDR3nt: TGTGCCAGCAGCGTAAATGTGGGACAGGGCTACGAGCAGTACTTC; CDR3aa: CASSVNVGQGYEQYF; j_gene: TRBJ2-7; abundance: -; v_gene: TRBV9; d_gene: TRBD1
CDR3nt: TGTGCCAGCAGTGACCGGGTAGCTCAAAACATTCAGTACTTC; CDR3aa: CASSDRVAQNIQYF; j_gene: TRBJ2-4; abundance: -; v_gene: TRBV2; d_gene: -